This T cell receptor beta chain was sequenced for a study of shared clonotypes between healthy human individuals. Study findings and constraints: Sampling involved blood alone; tissue repertoires likely differ.

Using immunoSEQ multiplex PCR, the repertoire was profiled, and TCRdb retains in-frame clones only, with some absent. The sample has about 640,000 clones; 60% to 80% are singletons. The V gene end was trimmed by 2 bases and the J gene end by 4 bases; junction bases not matched to a gene: 4. The CDR3 consists of 14 residues. In germline, CDR1 is KGHSH, CDR2 LQKENI. As regards this clone: Its matching antigen is unknown. The same CDR3 arises from other DNA sequences in this sample as well.

Study donors comprised healthy, HIV-negative adults devoid of recent acute infection or vaccination. The chain couples TRBV18 to TRBJ2-7, with TRBD1 identical over 8 bases. This clonotype originated in a woman in her 30s in good health. Sequencing used memory CD4+ T cells sorted from blood. Indicated subset: CD45RA-negative fraction. CDR3 DNA: TGTGCCAGCTCACCAGGGACAGGAAGATACGAGCAGTACTTC. Its translation is CASSPGTGRYEQYF.